This T cell receptor (beta chain) was captured in a study of T-cell memory formation after mild COVID-19 (dated by TCRdb to the early 2020s). Background for the entire study: Most TCR sequence clusters were specific to one of the two donors. In a couple of donors, T-cell clones that expanded and contracted after mild COVID-19 were followed by sequencing TCRalpha and TCRbeta repertoires longitudinally. The cohort was made up of two young adult volunteers, one female and one male, who were previously healthy.

Instrument on record: Illumina NovaSeq 6000. TCRalpha and TCRbeta cDNA libraries were constructed by 5'RACE with constant-segment primers, with sample barcodes and unique molecular identifiers being introduced. Trizol reagent was used to extract RNA from every sample. The libraries were amplified in two PCR steps, and the second step added a second sample barcode and Illumina TruSeq adapters. Sequencing of the libraries was done on an Illumina NovaSeq, producing 2 x 150 bp paired-end reads. In the source study's methods: With migec v1.2.7, reads were demultiplexed and then collapsed into UMI-guided consensus sequences. With mixcr v2.1.11, UMI consensuses were aligned to TRA and TRB V and J templates and assembled into clonotypes. A clonotype was counted as expanded or contracted only if both edgeR and NoisET called the change significant, with noise models trained on biological replicates. For edgeR calls, the thresholds were a false discovery rate-adjusted p below 0.01 and a log2 fold-change of 1. As an exploratory analysis of dynamics, max-normalized trajectories of the 1000 most abundant clonotypes were examined with PCA combined with hierarchical clustering. The CD4 or CD8 phenotype of responding clones was assigned using the separately sequenced CD4+ and CD8+ repertoires. The raw public reads went through TCRdb reprocessing: fastp at Q25, MiXCR clone calling, in-frame beta chains kept. One record per CDR3 amino acid sequence lists the most common genes and DNA. The V and J calls were determined by TCRdb, not by the authors. Present in this sample are 470,000 or so distinct CDR3 sequences, 15% to 20% of which were seen just once. The ten biggest clones cover approximately 21% of the sample.

Points on this clonotype: Its antigen is still unknown. Per-base quality was not reported, and no clone a single base away is much larger than it.

Ficoll-Paque density gradient centrifugation was used to isolate PBMCs. Points the paper makes about the study in general: Balanced CD4/CD8 phenotypes were observed for clones contracting from day 15 to 85, whereas a bias towards CD4+ was observed for a second wave of clones expanding from day 15 to 37. Some responding clones were found in pre-infection memory, which suggests that pre-existing cross-reactive memory T cells took part in the SARS-CoV-2 response. Contracting CD4+ clones were found mainly in CM and EM memory subsets, while CD8+ clones were enriched in EMRA. Only a couple of mild cases were covered in the study, and larger cohorts including severe cases with pre-infection samples were considered necessary. Whether the second-wave clones peaking on day 37 were SARS-CoV-2 specific was not confirmed.

This sequence originates from a man aged 18 to 30 who had mild COVID-19 (a few samples of this study predate the infection). The sample titles of this study are shuffled in the database, so cell type and time point are left out; the donor was told from shared clones. The sample taken for sequencing was PBMCs or a T cell subset sorted from them (not recorded which).

The nucleotide sequence reads TGTGCCAGTAGTACCGGGGACAGTTCCAGGGGGGAGACCCAGTACTTC. Translated, it gives CASSTGDSSRGETQYF. The chain uses TRBV19 and TRBJ2-5; 7 central bases correspond to TRBD1. V has 4 bases trimmed and J has 5 bases trimmed; junction bases matching no gene number 13. According to the germline V gene (reference sequence), CDR1 reads LNHDA and CDR2 reads SQIVND. The CDR3 sequence holds 16 residues, the cysteine and phenylalanine included. Here the CDR3 DNA is all that survives: 48 bases in frame from base 1.